The TCR beta chain described here comes from a study of blood T cell repertoires in COVID-19. Looking at the study overall: Whether acute or convalescent, the COVID-19 samples came from the United States, Italy and Spain. T cells, B-cell-depleted T cells, or PBMCs supplied cDNA or gDNA.

Original processing notes: Using reference gene primer amplification, nucleated cell counts were estimated. The table came from immunoSEQ multiplex PCR; TCRdb's copy has only in-frame clones and leaves some out. For V, J and clone size, that table is used; D and trimming come from the DNA. The table has about 86,000 clones, 75% to 90% seen once. Germline V gene sequence: CDR1 SGHRS, CDR2 YFSETQ. The CDR3 consists of 15 residues. Germline trimming cut 2 bases from V and 4 bases from J; bases unmatched to any gene: 6. The TCR comes from a human donor in a cohort sampled during active COVID-19. Sequenced material: peripheral blood. This chain connects TRBV5-1 to TRBJ1-2; the match to TRBD1 covers 9 bases. DNA of the CDR3: TGCGCCAGCAGCTTCAACAGGGGGCATGTCTATGGCTACACCTTC. Its protein product is CASSFNRGHVYGYTF.